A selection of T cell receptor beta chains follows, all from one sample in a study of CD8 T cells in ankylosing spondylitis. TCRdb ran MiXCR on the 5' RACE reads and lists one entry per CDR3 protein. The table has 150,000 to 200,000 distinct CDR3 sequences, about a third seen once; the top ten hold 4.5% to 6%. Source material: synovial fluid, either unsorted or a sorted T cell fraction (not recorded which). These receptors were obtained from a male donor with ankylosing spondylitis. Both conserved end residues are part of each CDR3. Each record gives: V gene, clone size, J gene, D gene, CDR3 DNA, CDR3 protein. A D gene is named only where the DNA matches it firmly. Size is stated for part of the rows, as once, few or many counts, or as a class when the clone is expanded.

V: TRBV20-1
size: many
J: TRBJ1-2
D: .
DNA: TGCAGTGCTAGAGCGGGGAGGAGTGGCTACACCTTC
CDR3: CSARAGRSGYTF

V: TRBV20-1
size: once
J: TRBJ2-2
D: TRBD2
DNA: TGCAGTGCCGCAAGGGCGGGAGGGCCTATCGGGGAGCTGTTTTTT
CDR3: CSAARAGGPIGELFF

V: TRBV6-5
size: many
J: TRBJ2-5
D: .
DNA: TGTGCCAGCAGTTCCTCAGGGGAGACCCAGTACTTC
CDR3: CASSSSGETQYF

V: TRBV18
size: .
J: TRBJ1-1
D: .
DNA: TGTGCCAGCTCCCCGCCCGGGGGAAAGAGCACTGAAGCTTTCTTT
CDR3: CASSPPGGKSTEAFF

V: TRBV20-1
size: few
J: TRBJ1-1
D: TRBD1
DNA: TGCAGTGCCATGGGACAGGGAGGTTCTGAAGCTTTCTTT
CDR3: CSAMGQGGSEAFF

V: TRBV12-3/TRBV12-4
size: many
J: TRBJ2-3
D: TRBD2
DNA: TGTGCCAGCAGTTTAGCGGGAGCGGGAGGGATGACAGATACGCAGTATTTT
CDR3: CASSLAGAGGMTDTQYF

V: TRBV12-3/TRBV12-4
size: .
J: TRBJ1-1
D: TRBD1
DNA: TGTGCCAGCAGTTTCGGCACAGGGGGTATGAACACTGAAGCTTTCTTT
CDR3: CASSFGTGGMNTEAFF

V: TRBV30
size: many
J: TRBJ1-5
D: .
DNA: TGTGCCTGGGGACGGCCTTGGGGCAATCAGCCCCAGCATTTT
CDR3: CAWGRPWGNQPQHF

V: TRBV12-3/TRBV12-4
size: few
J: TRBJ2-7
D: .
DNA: TGTGCCAGCAGTTTAGGGCAGGGCGGGAAAAACGAGCAGTACTTC
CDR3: CASSLGQGGKNEQYF

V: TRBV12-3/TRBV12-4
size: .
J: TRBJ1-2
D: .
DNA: TGTGCCAGCAGGGGAGGCAGGGCCCTCTATGGCTACACCTTC
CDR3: CASRGGRALYGYTF

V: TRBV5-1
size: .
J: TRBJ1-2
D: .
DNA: TGCGCCAGCAAGGACGGGGATAACTATGGCTACACCTTC
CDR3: CASKDGDNYGYTF

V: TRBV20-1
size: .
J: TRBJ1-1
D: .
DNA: TGCAGTGCCTTGCAGGCAGGGGCCGGGGAAGCTTTCTTT
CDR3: CSALQAGAGEAFF

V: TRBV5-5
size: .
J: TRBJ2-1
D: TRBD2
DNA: TGTGCCAGCAGCTTGCTAACTAGCGGGGGGTTAAATGAGCAGTTCTTC
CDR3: CASSLLTSGGLNEQFF